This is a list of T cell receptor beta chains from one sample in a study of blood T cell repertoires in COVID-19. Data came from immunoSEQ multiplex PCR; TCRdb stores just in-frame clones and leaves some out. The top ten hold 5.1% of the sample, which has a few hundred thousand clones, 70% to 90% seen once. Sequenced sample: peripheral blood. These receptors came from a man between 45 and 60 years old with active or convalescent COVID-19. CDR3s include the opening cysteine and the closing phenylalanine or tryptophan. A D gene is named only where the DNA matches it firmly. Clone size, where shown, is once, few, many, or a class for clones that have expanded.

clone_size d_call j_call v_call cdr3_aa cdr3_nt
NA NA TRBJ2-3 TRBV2 CASNPQYTDTQYF TGTGCCAGCAACCCCCAGTACACAGATACGCAGTATTTT
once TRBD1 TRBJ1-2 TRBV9 CASSAGSTGDGYTF TGTGCCAGCAGCGCGGGATCGACAGGGGATGGCTACACCTTC
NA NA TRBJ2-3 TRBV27 CASSLGSGGADTQYF TGTGCCAGCAGTTTAGGGAGCGGTGGCGCAGATACGCAGTATTTT
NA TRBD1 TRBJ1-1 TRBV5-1 CASSSQGENTEAFF TGCGCCAGCAGCTCTCAGGGGGAAAACACTGAAGCTTTCTTT
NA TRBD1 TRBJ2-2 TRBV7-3 CASSKGQGNTGELFF TGTGCCAGCAGCAAGGGACAGGGGAACACCGGGGAGCTGTTTTTT
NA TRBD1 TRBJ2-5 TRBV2 CASRGTGETQYF TGTGCCAGCAGGGGGACAGGAGAGACCCAGTACTTC
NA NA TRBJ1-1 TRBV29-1 CSVAGTGLNTEAFF TGCAGCGTTGCGGGAACAGGGTTAAACACTGAAGCTTTCTTT
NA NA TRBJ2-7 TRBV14 CASSQDWGDYEQYF TGTGCCAGCAGCCAAGATTGGGGGGACTACGAGCAGTACTTC
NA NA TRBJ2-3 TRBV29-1 CSVGRGLGRDTQYF TGCAGCGTTGGCAGGGGTCTGGGAAGAGATACGCAGTATTTT
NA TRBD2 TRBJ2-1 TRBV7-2 CASSFRTSGRLNEQFF TGTGCCAGCAGCTTCCGGACTAGCGGGAGGTTAAATGAGCAGTTCTTC
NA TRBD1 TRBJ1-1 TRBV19 CASSAQGGTEAFF TGTGCCAGTAGTGCCCAGGGGGGTACTGAAGCTTTCTTT
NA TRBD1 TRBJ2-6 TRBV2 CASRGDRSGANVLTF TGTGCCAGCAGGGGGGACAGATCTGGGGCCAACGTCCTGACTTTC
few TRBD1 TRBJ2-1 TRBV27 CASSSWGQGYNEQFF TGTGCCAGCAGTTCGTGGGGACAGGGTTACAATGAGCAGTTCTTC
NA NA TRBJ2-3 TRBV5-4 CASSGGRDTDTQYF TGTGCCAGCAGCGGCGGTAGAGACACAGATACGCAGTATTTT
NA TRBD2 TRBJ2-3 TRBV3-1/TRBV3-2 CASSPIAGAPYF TGTGCCAGCAGCCCCATAGCGGGAGCACCGTATTTT
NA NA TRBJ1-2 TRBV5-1 CASSLTSTNYGYTF TGCGCCAGCAGCCTCACCTCAACAAACTATGGCTACACCTTC
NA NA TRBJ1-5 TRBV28 CASSFPDIGNQPQHF TGTGCCAGCAGTTTTCCGGACATCGGCAATCAGCCCCAGCATTTT
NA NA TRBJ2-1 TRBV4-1 CASSLIQRGGSSEQFF TGCGCCAGCAGCCTAATCCAGAGGGGGGGATCGAGTGAGCAGTTCTTC
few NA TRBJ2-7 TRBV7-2 CASSLRGEVSYEQYF TGTGCCAGCAGCTTACGAGGGGAGGTTTCCTACGAGCAGTACTTC
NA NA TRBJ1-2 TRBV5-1 CASSLGTGSYGYTF TGCGCCAGCAGCTTAGGCACGGGGTCTTACGGCTACACCTTC
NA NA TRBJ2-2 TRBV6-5 CASSYSGSAAGGELFF TGTGCCAGCAGTTACTCTGGCTCAGCGGCTGGCGGGGAGCTGTTTTTT
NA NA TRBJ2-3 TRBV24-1 CATSDSAGTSTDTQYF TGTGCCACCAGTGATTCGGCAGGAACTAGCACAGATACGCAGTATTTT